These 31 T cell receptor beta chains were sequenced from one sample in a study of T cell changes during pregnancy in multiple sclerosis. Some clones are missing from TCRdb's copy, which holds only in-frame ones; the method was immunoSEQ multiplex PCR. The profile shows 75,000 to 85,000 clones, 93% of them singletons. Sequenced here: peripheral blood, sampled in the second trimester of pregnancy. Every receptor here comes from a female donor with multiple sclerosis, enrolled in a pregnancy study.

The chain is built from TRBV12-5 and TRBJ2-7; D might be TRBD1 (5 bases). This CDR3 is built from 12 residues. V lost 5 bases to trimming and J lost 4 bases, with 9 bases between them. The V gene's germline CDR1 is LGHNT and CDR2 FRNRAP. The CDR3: CASGIKGYEQYF. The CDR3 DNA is TGTGCTAGTGGTATTAAGGGGTACGAGCAGTACTTC.

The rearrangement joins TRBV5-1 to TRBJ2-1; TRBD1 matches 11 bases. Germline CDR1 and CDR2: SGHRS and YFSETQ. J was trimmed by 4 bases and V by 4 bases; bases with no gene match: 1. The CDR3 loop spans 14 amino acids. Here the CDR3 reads CASSGQGAYNEQFF. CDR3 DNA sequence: TGCGCCAGCAGCGGACAGGGGGCTTACAATGAGCAGTTCTTC.

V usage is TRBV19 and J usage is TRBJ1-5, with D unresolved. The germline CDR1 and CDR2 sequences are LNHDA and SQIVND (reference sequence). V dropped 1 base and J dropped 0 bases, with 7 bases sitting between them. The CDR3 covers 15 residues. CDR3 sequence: CASSIAQYSNQPQHF. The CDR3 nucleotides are TGTGCCAGTAGTATAGCGCAGTATAGCAATCAGCCCCAGCATTTT.

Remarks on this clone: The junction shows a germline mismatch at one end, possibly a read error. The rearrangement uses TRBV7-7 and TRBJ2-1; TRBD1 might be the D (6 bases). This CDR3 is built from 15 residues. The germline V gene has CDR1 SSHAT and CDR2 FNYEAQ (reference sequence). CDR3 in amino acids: CASSPEAGEYSEQFF. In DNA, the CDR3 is TGTGCTAGCAGCCCAGAGGCAGGGGAGTATAGTGAGCAGTTCTTC.

The CDR3, as DNA: TGTGCCAGCAGCTTAGGGGGGCTTCTCTCTGGAAACACCATATATTTT. It specifies CASSLGGLLSGNTIYF. The gene calls are TRBV7-9 and TRBJ1-3; D might be TRBD1 (6 bases). There are 16 residues in the CDR3. Germline CDR1 and CDR2: SEHNR and FQNEAQ (reference sequence). V shed 1 base and J shed 0 bases, with 10 bases lying between them.

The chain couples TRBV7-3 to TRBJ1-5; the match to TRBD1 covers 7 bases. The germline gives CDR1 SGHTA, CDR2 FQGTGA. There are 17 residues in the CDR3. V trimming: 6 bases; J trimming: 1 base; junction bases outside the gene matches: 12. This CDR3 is CASRFEGDRLSNQPQHF. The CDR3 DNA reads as TGTGCCAGCAGGTTCGAGGGGGACAGACTGAGCAATCAGCCCCAGCATTTT.

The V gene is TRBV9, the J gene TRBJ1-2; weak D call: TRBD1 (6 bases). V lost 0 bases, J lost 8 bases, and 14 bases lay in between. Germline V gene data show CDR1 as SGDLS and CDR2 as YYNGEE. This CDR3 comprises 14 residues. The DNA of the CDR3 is TGTGCCAGCAGCGTAGGGGACAACTTGGGAGGCTACACCTTC. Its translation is CASSVGDNLGGYTF.

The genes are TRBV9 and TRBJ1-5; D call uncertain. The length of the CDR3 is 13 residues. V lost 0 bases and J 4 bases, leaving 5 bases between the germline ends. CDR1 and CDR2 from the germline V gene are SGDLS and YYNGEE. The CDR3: CASSVDLNQPQHF. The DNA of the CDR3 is TGTGCCAGCAGCGTAGATCTTAATCAGCCCCAGCATTTT. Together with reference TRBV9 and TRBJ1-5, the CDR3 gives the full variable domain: DSGVTQTPKHLITATGQRVTLRCSPRSGDLSVYWYQQSLDQGLQFLIQYYNGEERAKGNILERFSAQQFPDLHSELNLSSLELGDSALYFCASSVDLNQPQHFGDGTRLSIL.

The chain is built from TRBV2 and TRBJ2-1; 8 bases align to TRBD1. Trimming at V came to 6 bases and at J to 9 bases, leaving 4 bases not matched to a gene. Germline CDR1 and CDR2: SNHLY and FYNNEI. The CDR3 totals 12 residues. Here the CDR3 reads CASRGTGTEQFF. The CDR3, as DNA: TGTGCCAGCAGGGGGACAGGAACTGAGCAGTTCTTC.

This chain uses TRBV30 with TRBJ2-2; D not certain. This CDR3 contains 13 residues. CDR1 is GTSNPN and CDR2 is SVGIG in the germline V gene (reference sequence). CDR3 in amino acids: CVLEFEPTGELFF. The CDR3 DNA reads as TGTGTCCTGGAGTTTGAGCCCACCGGGGAGCTGTTTTTT.

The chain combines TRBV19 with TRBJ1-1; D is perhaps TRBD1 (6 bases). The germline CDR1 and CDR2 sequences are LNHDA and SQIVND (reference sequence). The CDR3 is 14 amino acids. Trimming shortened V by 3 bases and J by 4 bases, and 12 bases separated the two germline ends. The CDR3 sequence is CASSMVGAGTEAFF. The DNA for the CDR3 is TGTGCCAGTAGTATGGTGGGGGCGGGCACTGAAGCTTTCTTT.

CDR3 sequence reads: CASMDWGQGPSYNEQFF. DNA of the CDR3: TGTGCCAGCATGGATTGGGGACAGGGTCCCTCCTACAATGAGCAGTTCTTC. The chain joins TRBV7-8 to TRBJ2-1, with 9 positions matching TRBD1. Trimming took 7 bases from V and 0 from J; bases not matched to a gene: 10. Looked up from germline, CDR1 is SGHVS and CDR2 is FQNEAQ. This CDR3 has 17 residues.

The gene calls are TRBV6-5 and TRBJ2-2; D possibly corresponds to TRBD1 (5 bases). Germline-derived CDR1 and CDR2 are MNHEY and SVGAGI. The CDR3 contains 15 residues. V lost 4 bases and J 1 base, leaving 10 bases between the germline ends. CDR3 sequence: CASSSRGGNTGELFF. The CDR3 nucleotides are TGTGCCAGCAGTTCTAGGGGCGGGAACACCGGGGAGCTGTTTTTT.

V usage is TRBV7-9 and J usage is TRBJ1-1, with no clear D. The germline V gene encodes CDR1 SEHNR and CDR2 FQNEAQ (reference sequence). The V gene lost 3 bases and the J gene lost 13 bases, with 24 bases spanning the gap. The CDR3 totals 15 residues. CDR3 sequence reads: CASSFWRLTQEASFF. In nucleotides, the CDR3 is TGTGCCAGCAGCTTTTGGAGATTAACCCAGGAGGCTAGTTTCTTT. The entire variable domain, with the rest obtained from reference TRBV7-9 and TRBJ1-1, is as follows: DTGVSQNPRHKITKRGQNVTFRCDPISEHNRLYWYRQTLGQGPEFLTYFQNEAQLEKSRLLSDRFSAERPKGSFSTLEIQRTEQGDSAMYLCASSFWRLTQEASFFGQGTRLTVV.

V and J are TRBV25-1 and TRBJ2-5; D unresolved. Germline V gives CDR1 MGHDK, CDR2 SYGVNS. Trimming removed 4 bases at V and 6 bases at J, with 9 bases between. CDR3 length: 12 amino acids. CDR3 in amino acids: CASSGAVKTQYF. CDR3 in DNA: TGTGCCAGCAGTGGGGCAGTTAAGACCCAGTACTTC. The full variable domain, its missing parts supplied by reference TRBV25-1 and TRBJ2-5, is EADIYQTPRYLVIGTGKKITLECSQTMGHDKMYWYQQDPGMELHLIHYSYGVNSTEKGDLSSESTVSRIRTEHFPLTLESARPSHTSQYLCASSGAVKTQYFGPGTRLLVL.

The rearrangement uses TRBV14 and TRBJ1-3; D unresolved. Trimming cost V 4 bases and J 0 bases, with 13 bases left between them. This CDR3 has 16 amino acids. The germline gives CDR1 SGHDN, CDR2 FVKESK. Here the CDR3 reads CASSRVGSYSGNTIYF. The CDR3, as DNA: TGTGCCAGCAGCCGAGTTGGTTCCTACTCTGGAAACACCATATATTTT.

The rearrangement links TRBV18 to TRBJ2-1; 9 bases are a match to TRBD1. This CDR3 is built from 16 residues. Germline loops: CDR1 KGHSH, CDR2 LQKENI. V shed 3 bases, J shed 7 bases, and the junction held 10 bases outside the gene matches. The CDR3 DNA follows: TGTGCCAGCTCACCCCCAGGGACAGGGTCGGGTAATGAGCAGTTCTTC. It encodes CASSPPGTGSGNEQFF.

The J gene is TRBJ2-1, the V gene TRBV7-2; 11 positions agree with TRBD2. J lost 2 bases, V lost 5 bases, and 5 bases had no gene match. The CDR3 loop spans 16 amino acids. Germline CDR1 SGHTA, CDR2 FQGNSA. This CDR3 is CASSALAGGAYNEQFF. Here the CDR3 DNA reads TGTGCCAGCAGCGCTCTAGCGGGGGGTGCCTACAATGAGCAGTTCTTC.

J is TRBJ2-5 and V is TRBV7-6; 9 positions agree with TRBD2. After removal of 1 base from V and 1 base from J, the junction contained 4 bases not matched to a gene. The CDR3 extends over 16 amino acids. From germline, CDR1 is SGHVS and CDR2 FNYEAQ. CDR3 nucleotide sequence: TGTGCCAGCAGCTTAGTCGGCGGGGGGGTCCAAGAGACCCAGTACTTC. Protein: CASSLVGGGVQETQYF.

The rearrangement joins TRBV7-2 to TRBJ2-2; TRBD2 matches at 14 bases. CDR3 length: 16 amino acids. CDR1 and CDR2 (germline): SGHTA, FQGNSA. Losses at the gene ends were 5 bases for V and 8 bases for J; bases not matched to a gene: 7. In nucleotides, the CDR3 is TGTGCCAGCAGCCCCAGACTAGCGGGGGGGCCGGGGGAGCTGTTTTTT. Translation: CASSPRLAGGPGELFF. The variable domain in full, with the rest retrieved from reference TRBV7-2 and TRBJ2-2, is GAGVSQSPSNKVTEKGKDVELRCDPISGHTALYWYRQSLGQGLEFLIYFQGNSAPDKSGLPSDRFSAERTGGSVSTLTIQRTQQEDSAVYLCASSPRLAGGPGELFFGEGSRLTVL.

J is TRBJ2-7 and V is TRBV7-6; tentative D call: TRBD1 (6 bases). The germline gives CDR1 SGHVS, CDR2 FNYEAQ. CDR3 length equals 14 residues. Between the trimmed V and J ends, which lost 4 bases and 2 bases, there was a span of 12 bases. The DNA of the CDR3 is TGTGCCAGCAGCTCGAACAGGGACCCCTACGAGCAGTACTTC. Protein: CASSSNRDPYEQYF.

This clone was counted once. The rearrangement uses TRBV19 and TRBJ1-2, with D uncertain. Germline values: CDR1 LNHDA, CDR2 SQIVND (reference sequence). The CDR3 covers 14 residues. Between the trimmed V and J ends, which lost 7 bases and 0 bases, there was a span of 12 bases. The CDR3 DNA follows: TGTGCCAGTACCCTGACTTCCTCTAACTATGGCTACACCTTC. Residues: CASTLTSSNYGYTF.

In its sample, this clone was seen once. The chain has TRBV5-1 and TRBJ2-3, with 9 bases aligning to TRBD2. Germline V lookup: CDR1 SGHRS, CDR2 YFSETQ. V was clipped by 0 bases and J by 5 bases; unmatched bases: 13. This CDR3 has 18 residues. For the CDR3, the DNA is TGCGCCAGCAGCTTGGCCTTCTTGCGGGGGGGAATTCGAGATACGCAGTATTTT. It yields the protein CASSLAFLRGGIRDTQYF.

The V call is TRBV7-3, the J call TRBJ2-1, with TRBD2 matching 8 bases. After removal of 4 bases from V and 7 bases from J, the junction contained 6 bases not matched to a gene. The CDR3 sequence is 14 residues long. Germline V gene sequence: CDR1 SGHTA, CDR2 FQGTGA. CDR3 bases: TGTGCCAGCAGCTCCGGGAGGGCCACGAATGAGCAGTTCTTC. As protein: CASSSGRATNEQFF.

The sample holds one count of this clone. CDR3 protein: CASSQGRARTRFSYEQYF. Here the CDR3 DNA reads TGCGCCAGCAGCCAAGGCAGGGCCCGCACCCGATTTTCCTACGAGCAGTACTTC. V and J are TRBV4-1 and TRBJ2-7, with D possibly matching TRBD1 (5 bases). The germline CDR1 and CDR2 sequences are MGHRA and YSYEKL. The V end lost 1 base, the J end lost 1 base, and 20 bases lay between the germline ends. The CDR3 length is 18 residues.

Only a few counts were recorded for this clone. The DNA of the CDR3 is TGTGCCAGTAGTGGGACAGTACAATACGAGCAGTACTTC. Amino acids: CASSGTVQYEQYF. The chain recombines TRBV19 with TRBJ2-7; the match to TRBD1 covers 7 bases. The CDR3 extends over 13 amino acids. The V gene end was trimmed by 5 bases and the J gene end by 4 bases; junction bases not matched to a gene: 5. Germline-derived CDR1 and CDR2 are LNHDA and SQIVND (reference sequence).

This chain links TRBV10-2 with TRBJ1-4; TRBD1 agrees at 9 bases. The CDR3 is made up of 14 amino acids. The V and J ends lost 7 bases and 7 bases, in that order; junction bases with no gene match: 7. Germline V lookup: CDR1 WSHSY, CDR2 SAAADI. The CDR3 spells CASTTGTGFEKLFF. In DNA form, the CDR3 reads TGCGCCAGCACCACCGGGACAGGGTTTGAAAAACTGTTTTTT.

This CDR3 is CASSFLASLDTQYF. The CDR3 DNA reads as TGTGCCAGCAGTTTCCTAGCTTCATTAGATACGCAGTATTTT. This chain connects TRBV27 to TRBJ2-3, with D perhaps matching TRBD2 (5 bases). The CDR3 is 14 residues long. Trimming stripped 3 bases from V and 5 bases from J, with 12 bases between. Germline V gene data show CDR1 as MNHEY and CDR2 as SMNVEV (reference sequence).

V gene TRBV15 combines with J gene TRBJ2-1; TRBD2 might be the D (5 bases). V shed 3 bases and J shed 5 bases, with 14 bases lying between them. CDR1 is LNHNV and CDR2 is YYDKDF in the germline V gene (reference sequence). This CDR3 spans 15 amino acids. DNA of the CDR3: TGTGCCACCAGCAGGGACTTGACTCTCGACAATGAGCAGTTCTTC. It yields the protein CATSRDLTLDNEQFF.

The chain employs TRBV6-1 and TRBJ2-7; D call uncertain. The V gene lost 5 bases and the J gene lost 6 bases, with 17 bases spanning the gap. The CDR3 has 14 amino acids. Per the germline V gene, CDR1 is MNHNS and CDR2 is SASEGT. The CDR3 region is CASSREWAAGEQYF. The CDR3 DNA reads TGTGCCAGCAGTCGTGAGTGGGCAGCAGGCGAGCAGTACTTC.

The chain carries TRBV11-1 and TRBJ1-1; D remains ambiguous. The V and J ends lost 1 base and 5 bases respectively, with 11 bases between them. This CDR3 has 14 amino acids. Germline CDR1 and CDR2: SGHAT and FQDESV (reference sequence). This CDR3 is CASSLERHSTEAFF. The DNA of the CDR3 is TGTGCCAGCAGCTTAGAACGACATAGTACTGAAGCTTTCTTT.